This TCR beta chain originates from a study of blood T cell repertoires in COVID-19. At the level of the study: Some COVID-19 samples were acute and others convalescent; all came from the United States, Italy and Spain. T cells, B-cell-depleted T cells, or PBMCs provided the cDNA or gDNA that served as material.

Germline CDR1 and CDR2: LGHDT and YNNKEL (reference sequence). V was shortened by 1 base and J by 0 bases, with 10 bases between the two germline ends. The CDR3 loop spans 16 amino acids. As processed by the authors: Amplification with reference gene primers provided the estimates of nucleated cell counts. Data came from immunoSEQ multiplex PCR; TCRdb stores just in-frame clones and leaves some out. The V and J calls and the clone size are those of that table, but D and trimming were determined from the DNA. The sample lists about 40,000 clones; about 80% were seen once. This TCR was sampled from a human donor with acute or convalescent COVID-19. The donor label of this sample is uncertain. J is TRBJ2-1 and V is TRBV3-1 (or the pseudogene TRBV3-2), with D possibly TRBD2 on 5 matching bases. Input material: peripheral blood. The CDR3 region has the DNA TGTGCCAGCAGCCAAGGAAGCGGAAGCTCCTACAATGAGCAGTTCTTC. It encodes CASSQGSGSSYNEQFF.